Shown below are 28 T cell receptor beta chains from a single sample sequenced in a study of cytomegalovirus exposure and HLA in healthy donors. In the PCR, 60 Vbeta and 13 Jbeta primers were used. Data came from immunoSEQ multiplex PCR; TCRdb stores just in-frame clones and leaves some out. The profile shows 150,000 to 200,000 clones, about 80% of them singletons. Input material: PBMCs. The source is a man between 18 and 29 years old in good health and CMV-seropositive.

V gene TRBV7-2 combines with J gene TRBJ1-1; D gene ambiguous. V lost 0 bases and J lost 8, with 10 bases in between. Germline CDR1 reads SGHTA; CDR2 reads FQGNSA. There are 13 residues in the CDR3. The CDR3 coding sequence is TGTGCCAGCAGCTTAGCGCTAAACAGCGAAGCTTTCTTT. This sequence encodes CASSLALNSEAFF.

This clone has a handful of counts. CDR3 region: CASSEISGVPLHF. CDR3 nucleotides: TGTGCCAGCAGTGAAATCTCCGGGGTACCCCTCCACTTT. This chain joins TRBV6-1 and TRBJ1-6, with D hard to call. The CDR3 is made up of 13 amino acids. Between the trimmed V and J ends, which lost 2 bases and 12 bases, there was a span of 11 bases. Germline values: CDR1 MNHNS, CDR2 SASEGT.

The chain employs TRBV7-9 and TRBJ1-2; D gene ambiguous. The CDR3 runs to 14 residues. Trimming left V 1 base short and J 2 bases short, with 8 bases between. Germline V gene lookup returns CDR1 SEHNR and CDR2 FQNEAQ (reference sequence). The CDR3 loop reads CASSLDVGNYGYTF. DNA of the CDR3: TGTGCCAGCAGCTTAGATGTCGGGAACTATGGCTACACCTTC.

The chain recombines TRBV6-5 with TRBJ1-2, with D tentatively TRBD1 (5 bases). Trimming cost V 4 bases and J 5 bases, with 11 bases left between them. The germline gives CDR1 MNHEY, CDR2 SVGAGI. The CDR3 contains 13 residues. CDR3 DNA sequence: TGTGCCAGCAGTTGGGGCAGGAGATATGGCTACACCTTC. Translated, it gives CASSWGRRYGYTF.

This clone was detected a few times. This chain uses TRBV11-2 with TRBJ2-7, with no clear D. The CDR3 loop spans 14 amino acids. Trimming removed 1 base from V and 0 bases from J, with 7 bases in between. Germline CDR1 and CDR2: SGHAT and FQNNGV. The CDR3 region is CASSLGGYSYEQYF. CDR3 in DNA: TGTGCCAGCAGCTTAGGAGGCTACTCCTACGAGCAGTACTTC.

This clone has a handful of counts. This chain joins TRBV6-5 and TRBJ2-7; no definite D call. Germline-derived CDR1 and CDR2 are MNHEY and SVGAGI. V was cut by 0 bases and J by 3 bases, with 12 bases left in between. CDR3 size: 15 residues. CDR3 DNA sequence: TGTGCCAGCAGTTACTCGGCGGAACTACGCTACGAGCAGTACTTC. This gives the protein CASSYSAELRYEQYF.

The rearrangement links TRBV19 to TRBJ2-6; D unclear. Trimming cost V 1 base and J 0 bases, with 7 bases left between them. This CDR3 is built from 16 residues. The germline CDR1 and CDR2 sequences are LNHDA and SQIVND (reference sequence). The CDR3: CASSIGAFSGANVLTF. CDR3 DNA sequence: TGTGCCAGTAGTATAGGGGCGTTCTCTGGGGCCAACGTCCTGACTTTC.

This clone has only a few counts. This chain connects TRBV7-9 to TRBJ2-3; 10 nucleotides agree with TRBD2. Germline V CDR1 and CDR2: SEHNR, FQNEAQ (reference sequence). The CDR3 totals 16 residues. The V gene end was trimmed by 5 bases and the J gene end by 7 bases; junction bases not matched to a gene: 12. CDR3 region: CASSPWAASGRNTQYF. The CDR3 DNA reads as TGTGCCAGCAGCCCCTGGGCGGCTAGCGGGAGAAATACGCAGTATTTT.

Worth noting for this clone: The junction departs from the called germline gene at one end, perhaps through a read error. This rearrangement joins TRBV6-5 to TRBJ2-6; D is undetermined. Germline V lookup: CDR1 MNHEY, CDR2 SVGAGI. The CDR3 covers 14 residues. The DNA for the CDR3 is TGTGCCAGCAGCCCCGATTCTGGCGCCAACGTCCTGACTTTC. It is translated as CASSPDSGANVLTF.

The chain joins TRBV11-3 to TRBJ2-1; 10 bases align to TRBD2. CDR3 size: 16 residues. The V segment lost 5 bases and the J segment 8 bases; nucleotides outside the gene matches: 12. Looked up from germline, CDR1 is SGHNT and CDR2 is YENEEA. The CDR3 spells CASSPRGAGGPYEQFF. The CDR3, as DNA: TGTGCCAGCAGCCCCCGGGGAGCGGGGGGGCCGTATGAGCAGTTCTTC.

This chain connects TRBV11-3 to TRBJ2-1, with no clear D. V lost 4 bases and J lost 3, with 4 bases in between. This CDR3 has 12 residues. Germline CDR1 reads SGHNT; CDR2 reads YENEEA. The CDR3 nucleotides read TGTGCCAGCAGCTCGGGCTACAATGAGCAGTTCTTC. Translating gives CASSSGYNEQFF.

The chain uses TRBV23-1 and TRBJ1-1; D ambiguous. TRBV23-1 qualifies as an ORF whose function is uncertain. Between the trimmed V and J ends, which lost 0 bases and 0 bases, there was a span of 8 bases. The CDR3 covers 15 residues. CDR3 DNA sequence: TGCGCCAGCAGTCAATCCCTCGGGATGAACACTGAAGCTTTCTTT. This encodes CASSQSLGMNTEAFF.

V usage is TRBV29-1 and J usage is TRBJ2-2; possibly TRBD1 for D (6 bases). The CDR3 totals 11 residues. Deletions cut 7 bases from V and 6 bases from J, with 9 bases between. Germline V CDR1 and CDR2: SQVTM, ANQGSEA. The CDR3 DNA sequence: TGCAGCGCAGACAGGTCCGGGGAGCTGTTTTTT. Amino acids: CSADRSGELFF.

This chain joins TRBV7-3 and TRBJ2-1, with TRBD2 matching 11 bases. V gave up 5 bases and J gave up 3 bases; unmatched junction bases: 6. The CDR3 length is 16 residues. CDR1 and CDR2 from the germline V gene are SGHTA and FQGTGA. The CDR3 sequence is CASSPLAGGDYNEQFF. Here the CDR3 DNA reads TGTGCCAGCAGCCCGTTAGCGGGGGGGGACTACAATGAGCAGTTCTTC.

The chain recombines TRBV5-1 with TRBJ2-7; TRBD2 aligns across 11 bases. The CDR3 totals 12 residues. Germline V gene lookup returns CDR1 SGHRS and CDR2 YFSETQ. Losses at the gene ends were 5 bases for V and 5 bases for J; bases not matched to a gene: 0. The CDR3, as DNA: TGCGCCAGCAGACTAGCGGGAGACGAGCAGTACTTC. Amino acids: CASRLAGDEQYF.

Notes on this clone: A read error may produce the germline difference seen at one junction end. CDR3 sequence: CASSQDLRRYEQYF. CDR3 nucleotide sequence: TGTGCCAGCAGCCAAGATCTTAGGAGATACGAGCAGTACTTC. The chain recombines TRBV4-1 with TRBJ2-7; D is unclear. Germline V gene data show CDR1 as MGHRA and CDR2 as YSYEKL. This CDR3 spans 14 amino acids.

The chain carries TRBV9 and TRBJ1-4, with D maybe TRBD1 (5 bases). V was trimmed by 4 bases and J by 8 bases, leaving 18 bases between them. The germline V gene has CDR1 SGDLS and CDR2 YYNGEE. The CDR3 consists of 15 residues. The DNA of the CDR3 is TGTGCCAGCAGCCAGTCAGGGCTAAGTTACGAAAAACTGTTTTTT. This sequence encodes CASSQSGLSYEKLFF.

The V call is TRBV7-2, the J call TRBJ1-5, with 9 bases aligning to TRBD1. CDR3 size: 16 residues. Losses at the gene ends were 5 bases for V and 6 bases for J; bases not matched to a gene: 11. CDR1 is SGHTA, CDR2 FQGNSA, per germline. The CDR3: CASSPRPQGAGQPQHF. In DNA form, the CDR3 reads TGTGCCAGCAGCCCGAGACCACAGGGGGCGGGTCAGCCCCAGCATTTT.

This clone appeared a single time. The chain has TRBV5-1 and TRBJ2-7; 12 bases map to TRBD1. CDR1 is SGHRS, CDR2 YFSETQ, per germline. V trimming: 6 bases; J trimming: 6 bases; junction bases outside the gene matches: 4. CDR3 length: 13 residues. CDR3 nucleotide sequence: TGCGCCAGCAACCGGGACAGGGGGCTCGAGCAGTACTTC. This codes for CASNRDRGLEQYF.

Regarding this clone: The same CDR3 also results from other DNA sequences found in this sample. The gene calls are TRBV11-2 and TRBJ2-2; D gene ambiguous. Germline V gene data show CDR1 as SGHAT and CDR2 as FQNNGV. The length of the CDR3 is 13 residues. The germline V and J ends were trimmed by 0 bases and 5 bases, with 4 bases remaining between them. CDR3 nucleotides: TGTGCCAGCAGCTTAGAGAGGACCGGGGAGCTGTTTTTT. This sequence encodes CASSLERTGELFF. The complete variable domain, with remaining parts taken from reference TRBV11-2 and TRBJ2-2, reads EAGVAQSPRYKIIEKRQSVAFWCNPISGHATLYWYQQILGQGPKLLIQFQNNGVVDDSQLPKDRFSAERLKGVDSTLKIQPAKLEDSAVYLCASSLERTGELFFGEGSRLTVL.

This clone was recorded a few times. The chain combines TRBV11-2 with TRBJ1-3; 8 bases are shared with TRBD1. Germline V gene data show CDR1 as SGHAT and CDR2 as FQNNGV. V dropped 6 bases and J dropped 2; count of bases not matched to a gene: 3. The CDR3 is 14 residues long. The CDR3 nucleotides read TGTGCCAGCAGTCTACAGGGGGCTGGAAACACCATATATTTT. Protein: CASSLQGAGNTIYF.

The rearrangement uses TRBV7-9 and TRBJ2-2; TRBD1 matches at 9 bases. Per germline, CDR1 SEHNR and CDR2 FQNEAQ (reference sequence). The CDR3 totals 14 residues. J was trimmed by 5 bases and V by 6 bases; bases with no gene match: 4. CDR3 in DNA: TGTGCCAGCAGTAGGACAGGGGAGACCGGGGAGCTGTTTTTT. Translated, it gives CASSRTGETGELFF.

The V call is TRBV5-6, the J call TRBJ2-7, with 9 bases aligning to TRBD2. V lost 4 bases, J lost 1 base, and 6 bases stayed unmatched. Germline CDR1 and CDR2: SGHDT and YYEEEE. The CDR3 is made up of 15 amino acids. CDR3: CASSTPSGGSYEQYF. The DNA of the CDR3 is TGTGCCAGCAGCACCCCAAGCGGGGGGTCCTACGAGCAGTACTTC.

The V call is TRBV11-2, the J call TRBJ1-1; weak D call: TRBD1 (6 bases). Trimming removed 5 bases from V and 3 bases from J, with 16 bases in between. Germline assignment: CDR1 SGHAT and CDR2 FQNNGV. CDR3 length equals 15 residues. The CDR3 protein is CASSPLAAGDTEAFF. The CDR3 bases are TGTGCCAGCAGCCCCCTTGCGGCAGGGGACACTGAAGCTTTCTTT. Using reference TRBV11-2 and TRBJ1-1 for the parts outside the CDR3, the full variable domain is EAGVAQSPRYKIIEKRQSVAFWCNPISGHATLYWYQQILGQGPKLLIQFQNNGVVDDSQLPKDRFSAERLKGVDSTLKIQPAKLEDSAVYLCASSPLAAGDTEAFFGQGTRLTVV.

The gene calls are TRBV27 and TRBJ1-1; D gene unclear. The CDR3 is 13 amino acids. Between the trimmed V and J ends, which lost 2 bases and 11 bases, there was a span of 15 bases. Germline V gives CDR1 MNHEY, CDR2 SMNVEV (reference sequence). CDR3 sequence (DNA): TGTGCCAGCAGTTTAGTTACGGGGAGGGAGGCTTTCTTT. Translation: CASSLVTGREAFF.

This rearrangement joins TRBV4-1 to TRBJ1-5; D may be TRBD1 (5 bases). Between the trimmed V and J ends, which lost 4 bases and 3 bases, there was a span of 10 bases. This CDR3 contains 14 residues. Germline V CDR1 and CDR2: MGHRA, YSYEKL. DNA for the CDR3: TGCGCCAGCAGCCGAACAGGAGACAATCAGCCCCAGCATTTT. It encodes CASSRTGDNQPQHF.

This clone occurred a few times. The chain recombines TRBV7-9 with TRBJ1-5; 7 nucleotides agree with TRBD1. CDR3 length: 18 residues. Germline V gives CDR1 SEHNR, CDR2 FQNEAQ (reference sequence). V shed 3 bases and J 0 bases; nucleotides not matched to a gene: 11. CDR3 nucleotide sequence: TGTGCCAGCAGCTTTAAAACAGGGGACGATGTTAGCAATCAGCCCCAGCATTTT. Protein product: CASSFKTGDDVSNQPQHF. Drawing the rest from reference TRBV7-9 and TRBJ1-5, the complete variable domain is DTGVSQNPRHKITKRGQNVTFRCDPISEHNRLYWYRQTLGQGPEFLTYFQNEAQLEKSRLLSDRFSAERPKGSFSTLEIQRTEQGDSAMYLCASSFKTGDDVSNQPQHFGDGTRLSIL.

This clone was counted once. The chain is built from TRBV5-1 and TRBJ1-1; D is perhaps TRBD1 (5 bases). Trimming took 0 bases from V and 5 from J, leaving 14 bases between them. Per the germline V gene, CDR1 is SGHRS and CDR2 is YFSETQ. This CDR3 has 15 amino acids. The CDR3 protein is CASSLAGQGRTEAFF. CDR3 sequence (DNA): TGCGCCAGCAGCTTGGCCGGGCAGGGAAGGACTGAAGCTTTCTTT.